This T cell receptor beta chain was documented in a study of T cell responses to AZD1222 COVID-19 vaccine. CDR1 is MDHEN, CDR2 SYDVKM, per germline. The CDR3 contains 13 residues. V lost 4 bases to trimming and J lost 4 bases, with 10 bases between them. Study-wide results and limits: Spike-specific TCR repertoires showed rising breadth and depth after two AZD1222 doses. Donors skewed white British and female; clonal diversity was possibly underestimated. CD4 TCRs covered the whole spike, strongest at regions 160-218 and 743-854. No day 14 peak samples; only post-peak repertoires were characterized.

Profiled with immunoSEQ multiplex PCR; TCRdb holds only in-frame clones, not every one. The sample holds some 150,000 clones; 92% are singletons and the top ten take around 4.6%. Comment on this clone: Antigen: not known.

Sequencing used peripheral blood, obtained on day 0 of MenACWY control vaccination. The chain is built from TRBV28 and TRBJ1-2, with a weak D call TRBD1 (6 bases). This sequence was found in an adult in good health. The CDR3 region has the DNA TGTGCCAGCAGTTCCCAGGGGTCCTATGGCTACACCTTC. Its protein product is CASSSQGSYGYTF.